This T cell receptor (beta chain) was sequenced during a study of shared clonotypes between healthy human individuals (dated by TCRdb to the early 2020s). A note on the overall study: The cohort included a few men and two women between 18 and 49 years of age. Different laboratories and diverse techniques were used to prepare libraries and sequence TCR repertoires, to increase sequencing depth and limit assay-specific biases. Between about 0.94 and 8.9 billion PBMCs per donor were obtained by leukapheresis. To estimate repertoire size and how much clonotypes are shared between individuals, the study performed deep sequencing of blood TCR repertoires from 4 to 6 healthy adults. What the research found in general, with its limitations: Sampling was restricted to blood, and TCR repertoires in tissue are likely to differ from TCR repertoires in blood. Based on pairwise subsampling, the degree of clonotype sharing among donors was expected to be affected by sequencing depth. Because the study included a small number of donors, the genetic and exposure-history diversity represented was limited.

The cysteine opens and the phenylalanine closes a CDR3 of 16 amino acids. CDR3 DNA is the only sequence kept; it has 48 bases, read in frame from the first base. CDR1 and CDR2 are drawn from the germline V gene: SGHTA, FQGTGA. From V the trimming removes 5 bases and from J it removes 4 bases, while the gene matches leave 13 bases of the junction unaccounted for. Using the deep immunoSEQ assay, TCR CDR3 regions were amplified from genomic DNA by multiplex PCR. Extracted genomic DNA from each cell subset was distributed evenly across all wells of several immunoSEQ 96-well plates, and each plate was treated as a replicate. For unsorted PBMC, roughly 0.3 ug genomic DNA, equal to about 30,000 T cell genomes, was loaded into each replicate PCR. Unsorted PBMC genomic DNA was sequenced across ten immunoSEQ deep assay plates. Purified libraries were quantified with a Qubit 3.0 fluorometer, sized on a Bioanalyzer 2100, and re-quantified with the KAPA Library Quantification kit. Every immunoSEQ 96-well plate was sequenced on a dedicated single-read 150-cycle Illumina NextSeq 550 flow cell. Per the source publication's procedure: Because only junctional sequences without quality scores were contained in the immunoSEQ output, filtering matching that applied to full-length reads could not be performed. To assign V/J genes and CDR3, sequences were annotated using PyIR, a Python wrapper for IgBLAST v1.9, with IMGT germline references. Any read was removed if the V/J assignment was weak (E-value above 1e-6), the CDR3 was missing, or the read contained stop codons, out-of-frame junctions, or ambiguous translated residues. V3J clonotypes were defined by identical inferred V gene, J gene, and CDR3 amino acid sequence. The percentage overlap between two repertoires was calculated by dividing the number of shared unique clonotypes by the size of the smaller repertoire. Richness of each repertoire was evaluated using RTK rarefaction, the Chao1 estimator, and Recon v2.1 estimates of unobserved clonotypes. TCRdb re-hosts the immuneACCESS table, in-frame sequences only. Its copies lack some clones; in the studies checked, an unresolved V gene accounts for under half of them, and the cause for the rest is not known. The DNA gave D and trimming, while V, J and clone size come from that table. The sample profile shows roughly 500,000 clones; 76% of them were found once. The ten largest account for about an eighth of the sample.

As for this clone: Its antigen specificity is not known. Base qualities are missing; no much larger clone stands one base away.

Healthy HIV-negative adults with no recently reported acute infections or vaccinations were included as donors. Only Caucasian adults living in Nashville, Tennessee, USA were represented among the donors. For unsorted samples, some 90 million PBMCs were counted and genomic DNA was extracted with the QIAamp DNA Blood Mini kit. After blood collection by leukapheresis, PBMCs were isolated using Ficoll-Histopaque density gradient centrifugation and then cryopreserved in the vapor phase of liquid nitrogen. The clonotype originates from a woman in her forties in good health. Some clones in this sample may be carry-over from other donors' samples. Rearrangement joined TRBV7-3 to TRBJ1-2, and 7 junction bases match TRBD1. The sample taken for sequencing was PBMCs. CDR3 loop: CASSPRDSGSGYGYTF. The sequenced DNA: TGTGCCAGCAGCCCCCGGGACAGCGGGAGTGGCTATGGCTACACCTTC.